This is a list of T cell receptor beta chains from one sample in a study of blood T cell repertoires in COVID-19. Assay used: immunoSEQ multiplex PCR; TCRdb lists only in-frame clones, some missing. The sample carries 270,000 or so clones, approximately 90% recorded once. The material sequenced was PBMCs or T cells enriched from blood (not recorded which). The receptors shown here come from a woman aged 40 to 55 with acute COVID-19. Each CDR3 is given with its conserved first and last residue. The D gene is left open where the match is weak. Clone size, where shown, is once, few, many, or a class for clones that have expanded.

>.|TRBJ2-7|.|TRBV12-3/TRBV12-4
TGTGCCAGCAGTCTAGGACAGAGCCAGGAGTACTTC
CASSLGQSQEYF
>.|TRBJ1-6|.|TRBV15
TGTGCCACCAGCGGTACAGGAATTCGAAATTCACCCCTCCACTTT
CATSGTGIRNSPLHF
>.|TRBJ1-4|TRBD1|TRBV24-1
TGTGCCACCAGCAGCGGACAGGGGAATGAAAAACTGTTTTTT
CATSSGQGNEKLFF
>.|TRBJ1-4|TRBD1|TRBV3-1/TRBV3-2
TGTGCCAGCAGCAGGGACAGGGGATTAACTGAAAAACTGTTTTTT
CASSRDRGLTEKLFF
>.|TRBJ2-3|.|TRBV7-8
TGTGCCAGCAGCCCCCAGGGGGATACGCAGTATTTT
CASSPQGDTQYF
>.|TRBJ1-1|TRBD1|TRBV6-5
TGTGCCAGCAGTTCCCGGACAGGGTCCACTGAAGCTTTCTTT
CASSSRTGSTEAFF
>.|TRBJ1-2|TRBD1|TRBV28
TGTGCCAGTACCTTGAGGGACAGGGCTCGATATGGCTACACCTTC
CASTLRDRARYGYTF
>.|TRBJ1-2|.|TRBV9
TGTGCCAGCAGCGCTGGTCACGGGGTTAACTATGGCTACACCTTC
CASSAGHGVNYGYTF
>once|TRBJ1-2|.|TRBV7-8
TGTGCCAGCAGCCAAGACACCTATAACTATGGCTACACCTTC
CASSQDTYNYGYTF
>.|TRBJ1-5|TRBD1|TRBV19
TGTGCCAGTAGTGAAGGGACAGGGCACGGACAGCCCCAGCATTTT
CASSEGTGHGQPQHF
>.|TRBJ1-1|.|TRBV7-8
TGTGCCAGCAGCCGTGCTGGCGGTGGCGGAGCTTTCTTT
CASSRAGGGGAFF
>.|TRBJ1-5|.|TRBV7-3
TGTGCCAGCAGCCTTGACAGTAATCAGCCCCAGCATTTT
CASSLDSNQPQHF
>few|TRBJ1-5|.|TRBV5-5
TGTGCCAGCAGGGCCGGGACACAAACTAGCAATCAGCCCCAGCATTTT
CASRAGTQTSNQPQHF
>few|TRBJ1-5|.|TRBV2
TGTGCCAGCAGTTCCTTGACAGATAATCAGCCCCAGCATTTT
CASSSLTDNQPQHF
>.|TRBJ2-1|TRBD2|TRBV5-1
TGCGCCAGCAGCCCCCGGGAGCGGGGGGTTCCCAATGAGCAGTTCTTC
CASSPRERGVPNEQFF
>.|TRBJ2-3|TRBD2|TRBV5-6
TGTGCCAGCAGCTTCCCTGAACCTAGCGGGAGTACCAGGTATTTT
CASSFPEPSGSTRYF
>.|TRBJ2-1|.|TRBV12-3/TRBV12-4
TGTGCCAGCAGTTCTGGACAGAACAATGAGCAGTTCTTC
CASSSGQNNEQFF
>.|TRBJ2-7|.|TRBV7-2
TGTGCCAGCAGCTTAGGGGTACGAGCTAGCTCCGAGCAGTACTTC
CASSLGVRASSEQYF
>.|TRBJ2-2|.|TRBV18
TGTGCCAGCTCACCACCCTTAGGGCGGGACACCGGGGAGCTGTTTTTT
CASSPPLGRDTGELFF
>.|TRBJ2-1|.|TRBV4-3
TGCGCCAGCAGCCAAGACAGCGGGTTCTACAATGAGCAGTTCTTC
CASSQDSGFYNEQFF
>.|TRBJ1-4|.|TRBV7-9
TGTGCCAGCAGGCGAGACAGGAGTAATGAAAAACTGTTTTTT
CASRRDRSNEKLFF
>.|TRBJ2-1|TRBD2|TRBV7-9
TGTGCCAGCAGTCTAGCGGCCTACAATGAGCAGTTCTTC
CASSLAAYNEQFF
>.|TRBJ1-2|.|TRBV28
TGTGCCAGCGAGGGAGCCGGGGGAATTCCTGGCTACACCTTC
CASEGAGGIPGYTF
>.|TRBJ2-2|.|TRBV21-1
TGTGCCAGCAGCAAAGTGGCTAACCCCGGAGGGGGGGAGCTGTTTTTT
CASSKVANPGGGELFF
>.|TRBJ2-7|TRBD2|TRBV7-6
TGTGCCAGCAGCTTAGAAACTAGCGGGAGCTACGAGCAGTACTTC
CASSLETSGSYEQYF
>once|TRBJ2-7|.|TRBV6-2/TRBV6-3
TGTGCCAGCAGTTACCGATCTGGCGGGAACTCCTACGAGCAGTACTTC
CASSYRSGGNSYEQYF
>few|TRBJ2-1|.|TRBV19
TGTGCCAGTAGTATAGTTAGCAACAATGAGCAGTTCTTC
CASSIVSNNEQFF
>.|TRBJ1-5|TRBD1|TRBV7-2
TGTGCCAGCAGCCTCGTGGGGACAGGTAATCAGCCCCAGCATTTT
CASSLVGTGNQPQHF
>.|TRBJ2-3|.|TRBV5-1
TGCGCCAGCAGCTTGGGACAACCAGGCGGCACAGATACGCAGTATTTT
CASSLGQPGGTDTQYF
>.|TRBJ1-1|.|TRBV18
TGTGCCAGCTCACCACCCCCAGGGATGCACACTGAAGCTTTCTTT
CASSPPPGMHTEAFF
>.|TRBJ2-5|.|TRBV29-1
TGCAGCGTTGACGCGCGGCAAGAGACCCAGTACTTC
CSVDARQETQYF
>.|TRBJ2-1|TRBD1|TRBV5-4
TGTGCCAGCAGCTTGGCCGGGACAGGGAACAATGAGCAGTTCTTC
CASSLAGTGNNEQFF
>.|TRBJ2-4|.|TRBV5-4
TGTGCCAGCAGCTTGGACCAGACGCGCGGCATTCAGTACTTC
CASSLDQTRGIQYF
>.|TRBJ1-5|.|TRBV7-2
TGTGCCAGCAGCTTAGAGCCGTGGTTCGAGACCCAGCATTTT
CASSLEPWFETQHF
>.|TRBJ1-4|TRBD1|TRBV5-4
TGTGCCAGCAGCCCGCGTCCCACAGGGGGCGCATCTAATGAAAAACTGTTTTTT
CASSPRPTGGASNEKLFF
>.|TRBJ1-6|.|TRBV5-5
TGTGCCAGCAGCACTGACTCGGATTCACCCCTCCACTTT
CASSTDSDSPLHF
>.|TRBJ1-6|.|TRBV5-1
TGCGCCAGCAGCCTAGATAATTCACCCCTCCACTTT
CASSLDNSPLHF
>.|TRBJ2-2|.|TRBV11-3
TGTGCCAGCAGCTTAGATTACCTAAACACCGGGGAGCTGTTTTTT
CASSLDYLNTGELFF
>.|TRBJ2-5|TRBD1|TRBV5-1
TGCGCCAGCAGCATCGGCGGACAGGGGGCTTTTGAGACCCAGTACTTC
CASSIGGQGAFETQYF
>.|TRBJ2-1|TRBD2|TRBV13
TGTGCCAGCAGCTTACGGCGGGAGGCCCATCCGAATGAGCAGTTCTTC
CASSLRREAHPNEQFF
>.|TRBJ1-2|.|TRBV7-2
TGTGCCAGCAGCCCTGACTTCTATGGCTACACCTTC
CASSPDFYGYTF
>.|TRBJ1-2|TRBD1|TRBV25-1
TGTGCCAGCAGTGATACGGGACAGGGCTATGGCTACACCTTC
CASSDTGQGYGYTF
>.|TRBJ2-3|TRBD2|TRBV27
TGTGCCAGCAGTTTACTTCTAGCGGGAGGGTTAGATACGCAGTATTTT
CASSLLLAGGLDTQYF
>.|TRBJ1-6|TRBD1|TRBV25-1
TGTGCCAGCAGTGAAGTGGGACAGGGTAATTCACCCCTCCACTTT
CASSEVGQGNSPLHF
>.|TRBJ2-7|.|TRBV9
TGTGCCAGCAGCGTAGCCGACAGCCTAAGCGAGCAGTACTTC
CASSVADSLSEQYF
>.|TRBJ2-5|.|TRBV12-3/TRBV12-4
TGTGCCAGCAGTCCCGACAAGCAAGAGACCCAGTACTTC
CASSPDKQETQYF
>.|TRBJ2-3|.|TRBV27
TGTGCCAGCAGTCCCGACAGAATAACAACAGATACGCAGTATTTT
CASSPDRITTDTQYF
>.|TRBJ2-5|.|TRBV6-1
TGTGCCAGCAGTGAGCAGCCGGGCCAAGAGACCCAGTACTTC
CASSEQPGQETQYF
>.|TRBJ2-7|TRBD2|TRBV5-5
TGTGCCAGCAGCTTGGCTTGGGAGGGCTCCTACGAGCAGTACTTC
CASSLAWEGSYEQYF
>.|TRBJ1-1|TRBD1|TRBV13
TGTGCCAGCAGTGTTGCAGGGGGTGAAGCTTTCTTT
CASSVAGGEAFF
>.|TRBJ1-4|.|TRBV7-9
TGTGCCAGCAGCACCGGAGGAACTAGTGGAAATGAAAAACTGTTTTTT
CASSTGGTSGNEKLFF
>.|TRBJ2-1|TRBD2|TRBV11-3
TGTGCCAGCAGCCACGGGACTAGCGAATACAATGAGCAGTTCTTC
CASSHGTSEYNEQFF
>.|TRBJ1-1|TRBD1|TRBV12-3/TRBV12-4
TGTGCCAGCAGTTGGGACAGGGTCACTGAAGCTTTCTTT
CASSWDRVTEAFF
>.|TRBJ2-3|TRBD2|TRBV2
TGTGCCAGCAGTCCGAGCGGGGGGCGATCAGATACGCAGTATTTT
CASSPSGGRSDTQYF
>.|TRBJ1-2|.|TRBV6-5
TGTGCCAGTTCCATCGGGAATGGCTACACCTTC
CASSIGNGYTF